This entry lists 32 T cell receptor beta chains sequenced from one sample in a study of blood T cell repertoires in COVID-19. Assay used: immunoSEQ multiplex PCR; TCRdb lists only in-frame clones, some missing. The sample carries about 59,000 clones, around 67% recorded once. The sample was peripheral blood. The receptors here all came from a woman in her fifties or sixties with active or convalescent COVID-19.

The rearrangement links TRBV6-5 to TRBJ2-4; weak D call: TRBD2 (5 bases). The germline V and J ends were trimmed by 6 bases and 8 bases, with 14 bases remaining between them. The CDR3 has 13 amino acids. Germline CDR1 reads MNHEY; CDR2 reads SVGAGI. The CDR3 sequence: CASRRSAEDIQYF. CDR3 DNA sequence: TGTGCCAGCAGGAGGTCAGCGGAGGACATTCAGTACTTC.

CDR3: CATSVSGRVDEQFF. The CDR3 DNA sequence: TGTGCCACCAGTGTTAGCGGGAGGGTCGATGAGCAGTTCTTC. The V call is TRBV24-1, the J call TRBJ2-1, with 11 nucleotides matching TRBD2. Germline V gene data show CDR1 as KGHDR and CDR2 as SFDVKD. V was clipped by 5 bases and J by 8 bases; unmatched bases: 4. The CDR3 contains 14 residues.

The V call is TRBV27, the J call TRBJ2-5, with TRBD2 identical over 9 bases. V lost 8 bases and J lost 4; bases outside the gene matches: 17. Looked up from germline, CDR1 is MNHEY and CDR2 is SMNVEV (reference sequence). The CDR3 covers 17 residues. CDR3 residues: CASPTRASGTIGETQYF. The DNA of the CDR3 is TGTGCCAGCCCTACCCGAGCTAGCGGGACAATTGGAGAGACCCAGTACTTC.

The chain combines TRBV14 with TRBJ2-2, with 11 bases lining up with TRBD1. After removal of 5 bases from V and 4 bases from J, the junction contained 6 bases not matched to a gene. The CDR3 is 16 residues long. The germline V gene encodes CDR1 SGHDN and CDR2 FVKESK. This CDR3 reads CASSDRDRGTTGELFF. The CDR3 DNA sequence: TGTGCCAGCAGCGACCGGGACAGGGGGACCACCGGGGAGCTGTTTTTT. Together with reference TRBV14 and TRBJ2-2, the CDR3 gives the full variable domain: EAGVTQFPSHSVIEKGQTVTLRCDPISGHDNLYWYRRVMGKEIKFLLHFVKESKQDESGMPNNRFLAERTGGTYSTLKVQPAELEDSGVYFCASSDRDRGTTGELFFGEGSRLTVL.

The chain is built from TRBV18 and TRBJ2-6; 8 bases map to TRBD1. Germline V gene sequence: CDR1 KGHSH, CDR2 LQKENI. CDR3 length equals 18 residues. The V gene end was trimmed by 0 bases and the J gene end by 3 bases; junction bases not matched to a gene: 7. CDR3 in DNA: TGTGCCAGCTCACCACCCAGTACAGGGGGGATTGGGGCCAACGTCCTGACTTTC. Its protein is CASSPPSTGGIGANVLTF.

In its sample, this clone was seen a few times. The rearrangement links TRBV27 to TRBJ1-1; D not certain. This CDR3 has 14 amino acids. With 2 bases removed from V and 6 bases from J, the gap between germline ends came to 13 bases. Germline assignment: CDR1 MNHEY and CDR2 SMNVEV (reference sequence). The CDR3 loop is CASSLEFRGAEAFF. In DNA, the CDR3 is TGTGCCAGCAGTTTAGAATTTCGGGGTGCTGAAGCTTTCTTT.

This sequence joins TRBV19 and TRBJ1-1, with a tentative D call TRBD1 (6 bases). This CDR3 comprises 15 residues. Germline V gene data show CDR1 as LNHDA and CDR2 as SQIVND (reference sequence). V lost 7 bases, J lost 7 bases, and 22 bases lay in between. For the CDR3, the DNA is TGTGCCAGTAAAAGGACAGTAGAATCCCCTTTTGAAGCTTTCTTT. It encodes CASKRTVESPFEAFF.

In this sample, this clone turned up once. At one boundary the junction diverges from the germline segment, which might be a read error. This rearrangement joins TRBV5-5 to TRBJ2-7; the match to TRBD1 covers 7 bases. The germline V gene encodes CDR1 SGHKS and CDR2 YYEKEE (reference sequence). This CDR3 region has 15 residues. Written as DNA, the CDR3 is TGTGCCAGCAGCTTGGGTCGGGACAGCTCCTACGGGCAGTACTTC. It yields the protein CASSLGRDSSYGQYF.

This chain connects TRBV18 to TRBJ1-2, with no clear D. Trimming left V 3 bases short and J 4 bases short, with 12 bases between. Germline CDR1 KGHSH, CDR2 LQKENI. This CDR3 is 14 amino acids long. CDR3 sequence (DNA): TGTGCCAGCTCACCCTCAGGCGGGCGCTATGGCTACACCTTC. Translation gives CASSPSGGRYGYTF.

This clone was recorded many times. The chain recombines TRBV5-1 with TRBJ2-7, with a possible D match to TRBD1 (5 bases). CDR3 length: 12 residues. V dropped 1 base and J dropped 4 bases, with 6 bases sitting between them. Germline V lookup: CDR1 SGHRS, CDR2 YFSETQ. CDR3 amino acids: CASSLTGYEQYF. Here the CDR3 DNA reads TGCGCCAGCAGCTTGACAGGTTACGAGCAGTACTTC.

This sequence joins TRBV7-6 and TRBJ1-2, with 8 nucleotides matching TRBD1. Trimming cost V 5 bases and J 4 bases; bases outside gene matches: 6. Germline CDR1 is SGHVS and CDR2 is FNYEAQ. This CDR3 has 14 amino acids. In DNA, the CDR3 is TGTGCCAGCAGCAGAGGACAGGGTGGCTATGGCTACACCTTC. Protein sequence: CASSRGQGGYGYTF.

The table lists this clone with many counts. The chain links TRBV27 to TRBJ1-6; the D is unclear. V lost 0 bases to trimming and J lost 6 bases, with 12 bases between them. The germline CDR1 and CDR2 sequences are MNHEY and SMNVEV (reference sequence). The CDR3 has 16 residues. In nucleotides, the CDR3 is TGTGCCAGCAGTTTATCTGGCAGGCCACTTAATTCACCCCTCCACTTT. Its protein is CASSLSGRPLNSPLHF.

V usage is TRBV3-1 (or the pseudogene TRBV3-2) and J usage is TRBJ2-7; TRBD2 aligns across 14 bases. Germline lookup yields CDR1 LGHDT and CDR2 YNNKEL (reference sequence). The CDR3 loop spans 15 amino acids. The V segment lost 5 bases and the J segment 3 bases; nucleotides outside the gene matches: 3. As DNA, the CDR3 is TGTGCCAGCAGCTACGGGACTAGCGGGAGCTACGAGCAGTACTTC. Protein: CASSYGTSGSYEQYF.

The sample holds one count of this clone. The genes are TRBV19 and TRBJ2-1; 9 positions agree with TRBD1. Unmatched junction bases numbered 5, after V lost 9 bases and J lost 8 bases. The CDR3 contains 12 residues. CDR1 LNHDA and CDR2 SQIVND come from the germline V gene (reference sequence). The CDR3 is CASGQGYDEQFF. CDR3 in DNA: TGTGCCAGCGGACAGGGGTACGATGAGCAGTTCTTC.

This chain uses TRBV12-3 or TRBV12-4 with TRBJ1-4, with unresolved D. V gave up 5 bases and J gave up 7 bases, with 8 bases separating them. The CDR3 has 12 amino acids. CDR3 sequence: CASSLSREKLFF. CDR3 bases: TGTGCCAGCAGTCTATCCCGTGAAAAACTGTTTTTT.

The chain links TRBV10-3 to TRBJ1-2; perhaps TRBD1 as D (6 bases). Trimming removed 6 bases at V and 7 bases at J, with 21 bases between. CDR1 ENHRY and CDR2 SYGVKD come from the germline V gene. This CDR3 has 15 amino acids. The CDR3 protein is CAISSWATGLTGYTF. As DNA, the CDR3 is TGTGCCATCAGCTCCTGGGCAACAGGGCTTACTGGCTACACCTTC.

This clone was observed a handful of times. The chain is built from TRBV9 and TRBJ2-3; a weak D match, TRBD2 (5 bases). Germline values: CDR1 SGDLS, CDR2 YYNGEE. V was shortened by 0 bases and J by 0 bases, with 8 bases between the two germline ends. This CDR3 region has 15 residues. The CDR3 sequence: CASSVGRYSTDTQYF. The DNA of the CDR3 is TGTGCCAGCAGCGTAGGGAGGTATAGCACAGATACGCAGTATTTT.

This chain uses TRBV3-1 (or the pseudogene TRBV3-2) with TRBJ2-4; 7 bases line up with TRBD1. The CDR3 covers 13 residues. Looked up from germline, CDR1 is LGHDT and CDR2 is YNNKEL (reference sequence). Germline trimming cut 1 base from V and 8 bases from J; bases unmatched to any gene: 2. The CDR3 protein is CASSQGTGDIQYF. The CDR3 nucleotides are TGTGCCAGCAGCCAAGGGACAGGAGACATTCAGTACTTC.

The rearrangement joins TRBV27 to TRBJ2-7; possible D gene TRBD1, 5 bases. Trimming shortened V by 4 bases and J by 6 bases, and 16 bases separated the two germline ends. The CDR3 is 14 amino acids. Germline V CDR1 and CDR2: MNHEY, SMNVEV (reference sequence). The CDR3 DNA reads as TGTGCCAGCAGTTCAGGGTTTGGCCCGAGCGAGCAGTACTTC. It yields the protein CASSSGFGPSEQYF.

The chain carries TRBV27 and TRBJ2-7; 9 bases fit TRBD1. Germline values: CDR1 MNHEY, CDR2 SMNVEV (reference sequence). The CDR3 consists of 15 residues. V lost 4 bases, J lost 2 bases, and 6 bases stayed unmatched. CDR3 in DNA: TGTGCCAGCAGTTCGACCGGGACAGGGCCCTACGAGCAGTACTTC. Residues: CASSSTGTGPYEQYF.

The chain joins TRBV7-2 to TRBJ1-2, with D unclear. V shed 5 bases and J shed 8 bases, with 15 bases lying between them. CDR1 is SGHTA and CDR2 is FQGNSA in the germline V gene. The CDR3 is made up of 13 amino acids. CDR3 protein: CASSPPTEKGYTF. The CDR3 DNA reads TGTGCCAGCAGCCCCCCGACGGAGAAAGGCTACACCTTC. Looking up the rest from reference TRBV7-2 and TRBJ1-2 gives the full variable domain: GAGVSQSPSNKVTEKGKDVELRCDPISGHTALYWYRQSLGQGLEFLIYFQGNSAPDKSGLPSDRFSAERTGGSVSTLTIQRTQQEDSAVYLCASSPPTEKGYTFGSGTRLTVV.

In DNA form, the CDR3 reads TGTGCCAGCTCACCACGGGCTTCCCCCCGTGCAACTAATGAAAAACTGTTTTTT. Protein: CASSPRASPRATNEKLFF. The chain joins TRBV18 to TRBJ1-4; D uncertain. CDR1 KGHSH and CDR2 LQKENI come from the germline V gene. The CDR3 is 18 residues long. Trimming shortened V by 1 base and J by 0 bases, and 15 bases separated the two germline ends.

This chain uses TRBV29-1 with TRBJ1-5, with TRBD1 matching over 7 bases. Germline CDR1 is SQVTM and CDR2 is ANQGSEA. The CDR3 has 13 amino acids. Unmatched junction bases numbered 2, after V lost 4 bases and J lost 2 bases. This CDR3 is CSVGQGRNQPQHF. CDR3 nucleotide sequence: TGCAGCGTTGGACAGGGTCGCAATCAGCCCCAGCATTTT. Filled out from reference TRBV29-1 and TRBJ1-5, the complete variable domain reads SAVISQKPSRDICQRGTSLTIQCQVDSQVTMMFWYRQQPGQSLTLIATANQGSEATYESGFVIDKFPISRPNLTFSTLTVSNMSPEDSSIYLCSVGQGRNQPQHFGDGTRLSIL.

The chain has TRBV2 and TRBJ2-1, with D tentatively TRBD2 (5 bases). V shed 7 bases and J shed 5 bases, with 12 bases lying between them. From germline, CDR1 is SNHLY and CDR2 FYNNEI. The CDR3 totals 13 residues. The CDR3 DNA follows: TGTGCCAGCATGCGCGGGCAAGACAATGAGCAGTTCTTC. This gives the protein CASMRGQDNEQFF.

The genes are TRBV5-1 and TRBJ2-4; D possibly corresponds to TRBD2 (5 bases). Germline V CDR1 and CDR2: SGHRS, YFSETQ. The CDR3 extends over 14 amino acids. V lost 4 bases to trimming and J lost 0 bases, with 8 bases between them. CDR3 DNA: TGCGCCAGCAGCGCCGGACTAGCCAAAAACATTCAGTACTTC. This gives the protein CASSAGLAKNIQYF.

This clone was observed once. V and J are TRBV7-9 and TRBJ2-4; TRBD1 agrees at 7 bases. The CDR3 has 16 amino acids. Germline V gene lookup returns CDR1 SEHNR and CDR2 FQNEAQ (reference sequence). Trimming took 4 bases from V and 1 from J; bases not matched to a gene: 7. The CDR3 DNA follows: TGTGCCAGCAGCTCCGACAGGGCTGAGGCCAAAAACATTCAGTACTTC. This encodes CASSSDRAEAKNIQYF.

In this sample, this clone turned up many times. This chain connects TRBV4-1 to TRBJ2-1; 10 positions match TRBD1. V was clipped by 0 bases and J by 7 bases; unmatched bases: 6. The CDR3 is 16 residues long. From germline, CDR1 is MGHRA and CDR2 YSYEKL. CDR3 sequence (DNA): TGCGCCAGCAGCCAAGAAGCGGGACAGGGGCGAAATGAGCAGTTCTTC. Its translation is CASSQEAGQGRNEQFF.

This clone was counted only a few times. The gene calls are TRBV5-1 and TRBJ2-1, with a weak D call TRBD2 (7 bases). CDR1 and CDR2 from the germline V gene are SGHRS and YFSETQ. Trimming left V 4 bases short and J 9 bases short, with 17 bases between. The CDR3 is made up of 14 amino acids. The CDR3 reads CASSAGQGGGEQFF. The CDR3 bases are TGCGCCAGCAGCGCGGGTCAGGGAGGGGGTGAGCAGTTCTTC.

The chain links TRBV6-5 to TRBJ1-5, with a tentative D call TRBD1 (5 bases). Germline CDR1 MNHEY, CDR2 SVGAGI. The V gene lost 7 bases and the J gene lost 4 bases, with 8 bases spanning the gap. The CDR3 totals 12 residues. The CDR3 region is CASTRDNQPQHF. CDR3 sequence (DNA): TGTGCCAGCACCAGGGATAATCAGCCCCAGCATTTT.

This clone has a handful of counts. DNA of the CDR3: TGTGCCAGCTCGCCTACAGGGGTTAGCTATGGCTACACCTTC. It codes for CASSPTGVSYGYTF. The chain joins TRBV18 to TRBJ1-2; TRBD1 aligns across 7 bases. Germline lookup yields CDR1 KGHSH and CDR2 LQKENI. The CDR3 runs 14 residues. The V segment lost 6 bases and the J segment 4 bases; nucleotides outside the gene matches: 8.

This clone was seen a single time. The J gene is TRBJ2-3, the V gene TRBV4-1; D is uncertain. CDR3 length: 18 amino acids. Germline values: CDR1 MGHRA, CDR2 YSYEKL. V was cut by 2 bases and J by 4 bases, with 22 bases left in between. CDR3 protein: CASSQNLGGRRVADTQYF. The DNA for the CDR3 is TGCGCCAGCAGCCAAAACCTCGGCGGCCGGAGAGTCGCAGATACGCAGTATTTT.

The chain's CDR3 is CASSPGLGETQYF. The CDR3 region has the DNA TGTGCCAGCAGTCCAGGGTTGGGGGAGACCCAGTACTTC. The chain couples TRBV5-6 to TRBJ2-5; D is perhaps TRBD1 (5 bases). The CDR3 loop spans 13 amino acids. Trimming pared 5 bases from V and 5 bases from J, leaving 13 bases between. The V gene's germline CDR1 is SGHDT and CDR2 YYEEEE.